This TCR beta chain was sequenced in a study of human T cells and chemical hapten exposure. Study-level information: Patches with 0.01% DPC went on the upper back, and the tests were read at 6 days.

Noted time point: patch test 1, 2 weeks after DPC sensitization. This sample's treatment: therapeutic diphenylcyclopropenone sensitization with weekly scalp DPC. The study enrolled 18 to 70-year-old alopecia patients suitable for DPC. General study points: Donors had alopecia, so their immune response may differ from healthy people's.

Between the trimmed V and J ends, which lost 0 bases and 4 bases, there was a span of 18 bases. The CDR3 consists of 17 residues. Germline CDR1 SGHKS, CDR2 YYEKEE (reference sequence). The library gave individual cDNA molecules unique molecular identifiers. TCRdb recomputed calls from the RACE reads with MiXCR, one row per CDR3 protein. This sample carries 90,000 to 120,000 distinct CDR3 sequences, 9.5% to 12% of them seen once, and the ten largest clones take around 3.6%. This clonotype was observed many times. Antigen: not known. The source material was whole blood, sampled in connection with sensitization to the hapten diphenylcyclopropenone (DPC). The chain is built from TRBV5-5 and TRBJ2-3; TRBD1 is a possible D gene (7 bases). This TCR was sampled from a woman between 40 and 55 years old with alopecia areata. Some clones in this sample may be carry-over from other donors' samples. In DNA form, the CDR3 reads TGTGCCAGCAGCTTGGCGGAGGGGGCTATGATAGCAGATACGCAGTATTTT. Its protein is CASSLAEGAMIADTQYF.